These T cell receptor beta chains were read from a single sample in a study of T cells after yellow fever vaccination. TCRdb used MiXCR to reprocess the 5' RACE reads, holding one entry per CDR3 protein. The profile shows some 600,000 distinct CDR3 sequences, 17% of them singletons. The input for sequencing was PBMCs, taken about 5 days after the first yellow fever vaccination. These receptors were taken from a man between 18 and 35 years old who received the YFV17D yellow fever vaccine. Both conserved end residues are part of each CDR3. D genes are given only for firm matches. Clone sizes are given selectively: once, few, many, or a class where the clone is expanded.

>few|TRBD2|TRBJ2-2|TRBV7-9
TGTGCCAGCACGGTAGCGGGGAGATCGAACACCGGGGAGCTGTTTTTT
CASTVAGRSNTGELFF
>.|.|TRBJ2-5|TRBV3-1
TGTGCCAGCAGCCTTCGGACTATAAAGACCCAGTACTTC
CASSLRTIKTQYF
>few|.|TRBJ1-1|TRBV29-1
TGCAGCGCCTCGCGAGAGAACACTGAAGCTTTCTTT
CSASRENTEAFF
>few|TRBD2|TRBJ2-1|TRBV6-5
TGTGCCAGCAGTTGGGTAGCGGGGGCAGGGAATGAGCAGTTCTTC
CASSWVAGAGNEQFF
>.|.|TRBJ1-2|TRBV9
TGTGCCAGCAGCGTAGGGACAGCTACAGGCTATGGCTACACCTTC
CASSVGTATGYGYTF
>.|TRBD2|TRBJ2-3|TRBV4-2
TGTGCCAGCAGCCAAGTTGAGGCGGGGGTACACACAGATACGCAGTATTTT
CASSQVEAGVHTDTQYF
>few|.|TRBJ1-5|TRBV20-1
TGCAGTGCTAGAGACCCCCGGGACACCTTCAATCAGCCCCAGCATTTT
CSARDPRDTFNQPQHF
>.|.|TRBJ2-1|TRBV12-3/TRBV12-4
TGTGCCAGCAGTCCCAGGGTATACAATGAGCAGTTCTTC
CASSPRVYNEQFF
>.|TRBD2|TRBJ2-1|TRBV18
TGTGCCAGCTCACCCCCCGCTAGCGGGGGGGCCGCCTACAATGAGCAGTTCTTC
CASSPPASGGAAYNEQFF
>many|TRBD1|TRBJ1-1|TRBV3-1
TGTGCCAGCAGCCCAACCTGGACAGGGAACACTGAAGCTTTCTTT
CASSPTWTGNTEAFF
>.|.|TRBJ2-1|TRBV12-3/TRBV12-4
TGTGCCAGCAGTCTATTAACGCGGGGAGGTAATGAGCAGTTCTTC
CASSLLTRGGNEQFF
>few|.|TRBJ1-1|TRBV15
TGTGCCACCAGCAGAGCGCCTAAGGACATTTGGCGTACAGGAAACACTGAAGCTTTCTTT
CATSRAPKDIWRTGNTEAFF
>.|.|TRBJ1-5|TRBV18
TGTGCCAGCTCACGGGAAGGAGCTAGTCAGCCCCAGCATTTT
CASSREGASQPQHF
>.|TRBD1|TRBJ1-2|TRBV20-1
TGCAGTGCTAGTACCCAGGGACAGTTAAATACTAACTATGGCTACACCTTC
CSASTQGQLNTNYGYTF
>once|.|TRBJ1-1|TRBV20-1
TGCAGCGTTGATTCACGGGGATCAGGGAACACTGAAGCTTTCTTT
CSVDSRGSGNTEAFF
>few|TRBD1|TRBJ1-5|TRBV3-1
TGTGCCGCGACGTCGACAGGGGCGGGTCAGCCCCAGCATTTT
CAATSTGAGQPQHF
>few|.|TRBJ2-5|TRBV4-2
TGTGCCAGCAGCCAAGAAATGACCGGGCCGCCGGGGGAGACCCAGTACTTC
CASSQEMTGPPGETQYF
>.|.|TRBJ2-6|TRBV19
TGTGCCAGTAAGGGGTCGGCCAACGTCCTGACTTTC
CASKGSANVLTF
>few|.|TRBJ1-4|TRBV7-9
TGTGCCAGCAGCCTGATTTTAGGGCCTAATGAAAAACTGTTTTTT
CASSLILGPNEKLFF
>.|.|TRBJ1-4|TRBV4-3
TGCGCCAGCAGCCCGTTGACAGTTCCCAGGACCGGACTGTTTTTT
CASSPLTVPRTGLFF
>many|.|TRBJ2-5|TRBV5-1
TGCGCCAGCAGCATGATAGTACAAGAGACCCAGTACTTC
CASSMIVQETQYF
>few|.|TRBJ1-4|TRBV29-1
TGCAGCGGGGGAGGTGGACAGTCTAATGAAAAACTGTTTTTT
CSGGGGQSNEKLFF
>few|.|TRBJ2-3|TRBV20-1
TGCAGTGCACCAACCGGGGGTACTCGCACAGATACGCAGTATTTT
CSAPTGGTRTDTQYF
>few|.|TRBJ2-7|TRBV9
TGTGCCAGCAGCGGAGGAGGGGAAGACGAGCAGTACTTC
CASSGGGEDEQYF
>many|TRBD2|TRBJ2-3|TRBV9
TGTGCCAGCAGCGTACTGACCGGGGGGACAGATACGCAGTATTTT
CASSVLTGGTDTQYF
>.|.|TRBJ1-2|TRBV4-3
TGCGCCAGCAGCCAAGCAGTGAACTATGGCTACACCTTC
CASSQAVNYGYTF
>few|TRBD2|TRBJ2-3|TRBV7-2
TGTGCCAGCAGCTTAATAGCGGGGGTGGCAGATACGCAGTATTTT
CASSLIAGVADTQYF
>.|TRBD2|TRBJ2-3|TRBV24-1
TGTGCCACGTCTACTAGCGGGGACGCAGATACGCAGTATTTT
CATSTSGDADTQYF
>.|.|TRBJ1-5|TRBV9
TGTGCCAGCAGTCACAGACGTAACAGCACAAATCAGCCCCAGCATTTT
CASSHRRNSTNQPQHF
>.|.|TRBJ2-1|TRBV11-3
TGTGCCAGCAGCCCGACTGATTCCTACAATGAGCAGTTCTTC
CASSPTDSYNEQFF
>few|TRBD2|TRBJ2-5|TRBV6-2/TRBV6-3
TGTGCCAGCAGACAAGAAGCGGGGGGGTACCAAGAGACCCAGTACTTC
CASRQEAGGYQETQYF
>few|.|TRBJ2-3|TRBV2
TGTGCCAGCAGTGATAGCCTTTTCACAGATACGCAGTATTTT
CASSDSLFTDTQYF
>few|.|TRBJ1-1|TRBV20-1
TGCAGTGCTAGAAACGGGTGGGATGAAGCTTTCTTT
CSARNGWDEAFF
>few|.|TRBJ2-5|TRBV4-1
TGCGCCAGCAGCCAAGATCGTTTTATAGGGCAGCAGGAGACCCAGTACTTC
CASSQDRFIGQQETQYF
>.|TRBD1|TRBJ1-2|TRBV29-1
TGCAGCGTTGACACTACAGGGGCCGCATATGGCTACACCTTC
CSVDTTGAAYGYTF
>.|TRBD2|TRBJ2-4|TRBV5-1
TGCGCCAGCAGCTGGACTAGCAAAAACATTCAGTACTTC
CASSWTSKNIQYF
>few|.|TRBJ1-5|TRBV7-9
TGTGCCAGCAGCTTAGCTTCAGGATATCAGCCCCAGCATTTT
CASSLASGYQPQHF
>many|.|TRBJ1-5|TRBV5-1
TGCGCCAGCAGCTTGGGGGTTAGCAATCAGCCCCAGCATTTT
CASSLGVSNQPQHF
>.|TRBD1|TRBJ2-7|TRBV5-1
TGCGCCAGCAACCGGGACAGCTCCTACGAGCAGTACTTC
CASNRDSSYEQYF
>.|.|TRBJ2-4|TRBV7-2
TGTGCCAGCAGCTTCGGCACGCGGGCCAAAAACATTCAGTACTTC
CASSFGTRAKNIQYF
>.|.|TRBJ2-7|TRBV5-1
TGCGCCAGCAGCCCCGACCCGCAGGCGCTGTACGAGCAGTACTTC
CASSPDPQALYEQYF
>few|.|TRBJ2-4|TRBV18
TGTGCCAGCTCACCACCGGTGGGTCCCAAAAACATTCAGTACTTC
CASSPPVGPKNIQYF
>.|.|TRBJ2-3|TRBV30
TGTGCCTGGAGTATTAATCAGGACGTAGATACGCAGTATTTT
CAWSINQDVDTQYF
>few|.|TRBJ1-2|TRBV10-3
TGTGCCGTTACCGTGACAGAGAACTATGGCTACACCTTC
CAVTVTENYGYTF
>.|.|TRBJ2-3|TRBV7-9
TGTGCCAGCAGCCCCAGGACGCTAGGGACAGATACGCAGTATTTT
CASSPRTLGTDTQYF
>many|.|TRBJ2-1|TRBV5-1
TGCGCCAGCAGCCCGGGGGGACAGAGCTACAATGAGCAGTTCTTC
CASSPGGQSYNEQFF
>once|.|TRBJ1-6|TRBV3-1
TGTGCCAGCAGCCAAGCCCCACAGGACTATTCACCCCTCCACTTT
CASSQAPQDYSPLHF
>few|.|TRBJ2-4|TRBV20-1
TGCAGTGCTAGTAGACCTGTGGCCAAAAACATTCAGTACTTC
CSASRPVAKNIQYF
>.|.|TRBJ1-5|TRBV6-2/TRBV6-3
TGTGCCAGCAATCCCTGGGACCTAAATCAGCCCCAGCATTTT
CASNPWDLNQPQHF
>.|TRBD2|TRBJ2-7|TRBV7-6
TGTGCCAGCAGCTTTGCTGGGACTAGCGGGAGATACTACGAGCAGTACTTC
CASSFAGTSGRYYEQYF
>few|.|TRBJ1-2|TRBV12-3/TRBV12-4
TGTGCCAGCAGTCGGCAGTATGGCTACACCTTC
CASSRQYGYTF
>.|TRBD1|TRBJ2-7|TRBV5-1
TGCGCCAGCAGCTTGGACCTGACAGGGCTCTACGAGCAGTACTTC
CASSLDLTGLYEQYF
>.|.|TRBJ2-1|TRBV4-3
TGCGCCAGCAGCCAAGAGGACGCGGGCTTCTCCTACAATGAGCAGTTCTTC
CASSQEDAGFSYNEQFF